A single sample is the source of the 18 T cell receptor beta chains below, sequenced in a study of cytomegalovirus exposure and HLA in healthy donors. Amplification used 60 Vbeta primers and 13 Jbeta primers. Clones were sequenced by immunoSEQ multiplex PCR, and TCRdb holds only the in-frame ones, with some missing. The sample yields tens of thousands of clones, around 91% seen once. The specimen was PBMCs. The receptors originated from a woman aged 30 to 39 in good health and CMV-seropositive.

The chain joins TRBV6-6 to TRBJ1-3; weak D call: TRBD1 (6 bases). This CDR3 is built from 15 residues. V lost 5 bases, J lost 0 bases, and 11 bases lay in between. In germline, CDR1 is MNHNY, CDR2 SVGAGI (reference sequence). The CDR3 sequence: CASSQGSFSGNTIYF. The CDR3 DNA reads TGTGCCAGCAGTCAGGGGTCCTTCTCTGGAAACACCATATATTTT.

The chain carries TRBV7-9 and TRBJ1-2; D not certain. The V gene lost 3 bases and the J gene lost 0 bases, with 8 bases spanning the gap. The germline CDR1 and CDR2 sequences are SEHNR and FQNEAQ (reference sequence). CDR3 length: 14 residues. CDR3 DNA sequence: TGTGCCAGCAGCTTTCTAGAGACTAACTATGGCTACACCTTC. It is translated as CASSFLETNYGYTF.

The CDR3 loop is CATSRSPGDGSDTQYF. The DNA for the CDR3 is TGTGCCACCAGCAGGTCCCCAGGGGATGGGTCAGATACGCAGTATTTT. The genes are TRBV15 and TRBJ2-3, with TRBD1 as a possible D gene (6 bases). The germline V gene encodes CDR1 LNHNV and CDR2 YYDKDF (reference sequence). Trimming pared 3 bases from V and 4 bases from J, leaving 17 bases between. CDR3 length equals 16 residues. The entire variable domain, with the rest obtained from reference TRBV15 and TRBJ2-3, is as follows: DAMVIQNPRYQVTQFGKPVTLSCSQTLNHNVMYWYQQKSSQAPKLLFHYYDKDFNNEADTPDNFQSRRPNTSFCFLDIRSPGLGDTAMYLCATSRSPGDGSDTQYFGPGTRLTVL.

The chain joins TRBV6-5 to TRBJ1-4, with a possible D match to TRBD1 (6 bases). CDR1 and CDR2 (germline): MNHEY, SVGAGI. The germline V and J ends were trimmed by 6 bases and 8 bases, with 13 bases remaining between them. CDR3 length: 13 residues. This CDR3 reads CASSTGSDEKLFF. The CDR3 DNA reads as TGTGCCAGCAGCACAGGGAGCGACGAAAAACTGTTTTTT.

This chain links TRBV30 with TRBJ2-7, with a weak D call TRBD2 (6 bases). CDR3 length: 14 residues. V was shortened by 7 bases and J by 3 bases, with 19 bases between the two germline ends. The germline CDR1 and CDR2 sequences are GTSNPN and SVGIG (reference sequence). As DNA, the CDR3 is TGTGCCTCAACAACTAGGGACTCCCTCTACGAGCAGTACTTC. It is translated as CASTTRDSLYEQYF.

This chain uses TRBV4-1 with TRBJ2-1, with TRBD2 matching 11 bases. The CDR3 contains 16 residues. The germline CDR1 and CDR2 sequences are MGHRA and YSYEKL. Trimming removed 1 base from V and 7 bases from J; junction bases left unmatched: 6. CDR3 region: CASSQVAGGVLNEQFF. CDR3 in DNA: TGCGCCAGCAGCCAAGTAGCGGGAGGGGTTTTAAATGAGCAGTTCTTC.

The rearrangement joins TRBV7-9 to TRBJ1-2, with D possibly being TRBD1 (5 bases). This CDR3 is 14 amino acids long. Germline values: CDR1 SEHNR, CDR2 FQNEAQ (reference sequence). V lost 8 bases and J lost 2, with 15 bases in between. CDR3 DNA sequence: TGTGCCAGCCTAGGAGGGGAATTGAACTATGGCTACACCTTC. It encodes CASLGGELNYGYTF.

The chain recombines TRBV18 with TRBJ2-5; 7 bases align to TRBD1. With V trimmed by 6 bases and J by 2 bases, 12 bases remained unmatched. From germline, CDR1 is KGHSH and CDR2 LQKENI. The CDR3 is made up of 16 amino acids. Here the CDR3 reads CASSPGTPRGQETQYF. The CDR3 DNA sequence: TGTGCCAGCTCGCCTGGGACGCCCAGGGGGCAAGAGACCCAGTACTTC.

The chain couples TRBV7-9 to TRBJ1-2; 9 bases map to TRBD1. The CDR3 totals 15 residues. Germline V gives CDR1 SEHNR, CDR2 FQNEAQ (reference sequence). V lost 5 bases to trimming and J lost 4 bases; unmatched junction nucleotides: 8. CDR3 in DNA: TGTGCCAGCAGCGGCCGGCACAGGGGGCTCTATGGCTACACCTTC. This gives the protein CASSGRHRGLYGYTF.

With regard to this clone: One end of the junction fails to match germline, which may point to a read error. The V and J genes are TRBV19 and TRBJ2-1; TRBD2 aligns across 12 bases. The germline gives CDR1 LNHDA, CDR2 SQIVND (reference sequence). There are 16 residues in the CDR3. This chain's CDR3 is CASVQPTSGRYSEQFF. Here the CDR3 DNA reads TGTGCCAGTGTCCAACCGACTAGCGGGAGATACAGTGAGCAGTTCTTC.

V is TRBV7-9 and J is TRBJ2-3; 7 bases line up with TRBD2. CDR3 size: 17 residues. Germline V gives CDR1 SEHNR, CDR2 FQNEAQ (reference sequence). J gave up 1 base and V 7 bases, and 14 bases lay outside the gene matches. The CDR3 sequence: CASTSIRGRGGTDTQYF. For the CDR3, the DNA is TGTGCCAGCACCTCAATTAGGGGACGGGGGGGCACAGATACGCAGTATTTT.

This clone was recorded only once. The chain recombines TRBV4-2 with TRBJ2-6; TRBD2 is a possible D gene (5 bases). Germline V gives CDR1 LGHNA, CDR2 YNFKEQ. This CDR3 has 17 residues. V was trimmed by 0 bases and J by 2 bases, leaving 11 bases between them. The CDR3 DNA sequence: TGTGCCAGCAGCCAAGAAGAGGGAAATACTGGGGCCAACGTCCTGACTTTC. Encoded protein: CASSQEEGNTGANVLTF.

The chain uses TRBV11-2 and TRBJ1-1; 9 bases are a match to TRBD1. In germline, CDR1 is SGHAT, CDR2 FQNNGV. The CDR3 has 15 amino acids. After removal of 0 bases from V and 8 bases from J, the junction contained 7 bases not matched to a gene. The CDR3 DNA follows: TGTGCCAGCAGCTTAGATTCTAGGGGGACAGGGGAAGCTTTCTTT. Protein sequence: CASSLDSRGTGEAFF. The full variable domain, rest sourced from reference TRBV11-2 and TRBJ1-1, is EAGVAQSPRYKIIEKRQSVAFWCNPISGHATLYWYQQILGQGPKLLIQFQNNGVVDDSQLPKDRFSAERLKGVDSTLKIQPAKLEDSAVYLCASSLDSRGTGEAFFGQGTRLTVV.

The table lists this clone with a few counts. This chain uses TRBV28 with TRBJ2-7; D not resolved. The CDR3 spans 12 residues. Trimming took off 7 bases at V and 3 bases at J, with 10 bases between the two ends. The germline V gene encodes CDR1 MDHEN and CDR2 SYDVKM. CDR3 sequence: CASNSRIYEQYF. For the CDR3, the DNA is TGTGCCAGCAACTCCAGGATCTACGAGCAGTACTTC. The entire variable domain, with the rest obtained from reference TRBV28 and TRBJ2-7, is as follows: DVKVTQSSRYLVKRTGEKVFLECVQDMDHENMFWYRQDPGLGLRLIYFSYDVKMKEKGDIPEGYSVSREKKERFSLILESASTNQTSMYLCASNSRIYEQYFGPGTRLTVT.

The genes are TRBV27 and TRBJ2-7, with D perhaps TRBD1 (6 bases). The V gene's germline CDR1 is MNHEY and CDR2 SMNVEV (reference sequence). V lost 2 bases, J lost 4 bases, and 12 bases lay in between. This CDR3 contains 14 residues. The CDR3 DNA is TGTGCCAGCAGTTTACTGGCCAGGGGTTACGAGCAGTACTTC. Translated, it gives CASSLLARGYEQYF.

On this clone: An end of the junction does not agree with germline; a read error may underlie this. The same CDR3 is also encoded by other DNA sequences in this sample. The V gene is TRBV27, the J gene TRBJ2-5; 10 bases match TRBD1. The J call could be wrong; TRBJ2-7 is a better fit for the DNA end. Germline V CDR1 and CDR2: MNHEY, SMNVEV (reference sequence). This CDR3 has 16 amino acids. CDR3 sequence (DNA): TGCGCCAGCAGTCCCTGGACAGGGGGATTGTCCTACGAGCAGTACTTC. Its translation is CASSPWTGGLSYEQYF.

Of note for this clone: The sample holds other DNA sequences that translate to the same CDR3. This chain links TRBV28 with TRBJ1-4; 9 bases are shared with TRBD1. V lost 6 bases, J lost 0 bases, and 11 bases stayed unmatched. Germline CDR1 and CDR2: MDHEN and SYDVKM. The CDR3 contains 18 residues. The CDR3 is CASRPAGTGWSTNEKLFF. Written as DNA, the CDR3 is TGTGCCAGCAGACCTGCGGGGACAGGGTGGTCAACTAATGAAAAACTGTTTTTT.

J is TRBJ1-4 and V is TRBV29-1; D gene uncertain. Germline V gene lookup returns CDR1 SQVTM and CDR2 ANQGSEA. Trimming left V 2 bases short and J 8 bases short, with 12 bases between. CDR3 length: 13 amino acids. The chain's CDR3 is CSVERMGSEKLFF. CDR3 bases: TGCAGCGTTGAAAGGATGGGCAGCGAAAAACTGTTTTTT.